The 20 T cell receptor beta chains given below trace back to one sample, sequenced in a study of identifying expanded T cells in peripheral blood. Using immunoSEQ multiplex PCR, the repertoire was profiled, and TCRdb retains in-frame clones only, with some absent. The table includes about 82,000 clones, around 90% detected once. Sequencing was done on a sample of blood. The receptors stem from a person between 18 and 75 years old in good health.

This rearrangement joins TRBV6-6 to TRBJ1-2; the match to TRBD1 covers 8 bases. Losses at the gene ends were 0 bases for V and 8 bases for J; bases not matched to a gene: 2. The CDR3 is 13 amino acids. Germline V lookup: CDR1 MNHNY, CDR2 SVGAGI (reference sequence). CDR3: CASSYSGQGGYTF. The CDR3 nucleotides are TGTGCCAGCAGTTACTCCGGACAGGGAGGCTACACCTTC.

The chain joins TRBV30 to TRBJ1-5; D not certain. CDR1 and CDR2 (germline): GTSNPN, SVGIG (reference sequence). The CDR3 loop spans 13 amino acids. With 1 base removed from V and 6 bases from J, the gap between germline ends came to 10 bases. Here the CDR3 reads CAWSGGASQPQHF. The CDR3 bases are TGTGCCTGGAGTGGAGGTGCTAGTCAGCCCCAGCATTTT.

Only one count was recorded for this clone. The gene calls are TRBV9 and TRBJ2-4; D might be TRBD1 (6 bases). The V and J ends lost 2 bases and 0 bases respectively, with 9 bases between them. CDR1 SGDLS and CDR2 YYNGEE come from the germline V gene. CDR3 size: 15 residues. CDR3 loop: CASSVGDIAKNIQYF. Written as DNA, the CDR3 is TGTGCCAGCAGCGTCGGGGACATAGCCAAAAACATTCAGTACTTC.

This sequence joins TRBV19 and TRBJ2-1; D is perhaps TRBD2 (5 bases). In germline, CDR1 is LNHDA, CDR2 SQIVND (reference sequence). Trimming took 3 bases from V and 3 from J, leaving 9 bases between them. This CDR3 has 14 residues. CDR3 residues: CASSIDYNYNEQFF. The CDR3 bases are TGTGCCAGTAGTATTGACTACAACTACAATGAGCAGTTCTTC. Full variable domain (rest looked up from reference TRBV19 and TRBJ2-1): DGGITQSPKYLFRKEGQNVTLSCEQNLNHDAMYWYRQDPGQGLRLIYYSQIVNDFQKGDIAEGYSVSREKKESFPLTVTSAQKNPTAFYLCASSIDYNYNEQFFGPGTRLTVL.

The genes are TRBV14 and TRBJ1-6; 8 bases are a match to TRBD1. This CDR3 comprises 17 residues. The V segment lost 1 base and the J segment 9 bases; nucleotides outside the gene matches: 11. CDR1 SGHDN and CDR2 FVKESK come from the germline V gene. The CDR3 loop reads CASSQVERDRYGSPLHF. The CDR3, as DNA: TGTGCCAGCAGCCAAGTTGAAAGGGACAGGTATGGTTCACCCCTCCACTTT.

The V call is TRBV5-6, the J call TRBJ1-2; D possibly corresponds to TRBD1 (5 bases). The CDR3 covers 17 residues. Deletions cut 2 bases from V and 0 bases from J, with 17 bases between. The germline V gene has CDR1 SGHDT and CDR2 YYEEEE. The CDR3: CASSFEFGTGANYGYTF. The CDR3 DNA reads TGTGCCAGCAGCTTTGAATTTGGTACAGGAGCTAACTATGGCTACACCTTC.

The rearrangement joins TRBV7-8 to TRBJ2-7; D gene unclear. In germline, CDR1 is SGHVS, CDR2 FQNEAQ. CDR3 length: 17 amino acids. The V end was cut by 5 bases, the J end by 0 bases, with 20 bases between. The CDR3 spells CASSPTERTASSYEQYF. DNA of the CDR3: TGTGCCAGCAGCCCGACGGAGAGGACGGCGAGCTCCTACGAGCAGTACTTC.

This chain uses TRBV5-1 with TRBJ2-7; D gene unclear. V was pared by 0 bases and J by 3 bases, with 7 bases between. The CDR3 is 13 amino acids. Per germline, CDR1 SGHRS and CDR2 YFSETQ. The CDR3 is CASSLAASYEQYF. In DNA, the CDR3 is TGCGCCAGCAGCTTGGCTGCGAGCTACGAGCAGTACTTC.

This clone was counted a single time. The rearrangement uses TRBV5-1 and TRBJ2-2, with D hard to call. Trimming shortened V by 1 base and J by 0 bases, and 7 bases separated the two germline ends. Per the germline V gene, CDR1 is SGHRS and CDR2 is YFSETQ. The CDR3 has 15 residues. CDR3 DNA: TGCGCCAGCAGCTTGCCGGCCGCGAACACCGGGGAGCTGTTTTTT. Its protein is CASSLPAANTGELFF.

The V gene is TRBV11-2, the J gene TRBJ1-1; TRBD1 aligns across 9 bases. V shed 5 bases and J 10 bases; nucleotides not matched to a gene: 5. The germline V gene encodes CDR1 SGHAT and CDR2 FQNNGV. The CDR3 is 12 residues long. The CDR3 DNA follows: TGTGCCAGCAGCCGGGACAGGGTTTTAGCTTTCTTT. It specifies CASSRDRVLAFF.

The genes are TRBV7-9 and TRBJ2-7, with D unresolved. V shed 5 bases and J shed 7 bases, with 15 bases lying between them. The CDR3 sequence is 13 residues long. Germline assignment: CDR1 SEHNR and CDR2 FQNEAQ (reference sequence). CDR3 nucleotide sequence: TGTGCCAGCAGCCCCAAAGGGTCTGGGGAGCAGTACTTC. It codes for CASSPKGSGEQYF.

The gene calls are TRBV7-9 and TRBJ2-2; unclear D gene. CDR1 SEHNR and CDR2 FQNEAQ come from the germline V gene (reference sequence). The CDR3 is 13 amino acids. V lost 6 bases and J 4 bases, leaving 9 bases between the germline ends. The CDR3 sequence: CASSSQSTGELFF. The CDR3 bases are TGTGCCAGCAGTAGTCAGAGCACCGGGGAGCTGTTTTTT. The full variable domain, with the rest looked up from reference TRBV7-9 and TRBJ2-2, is DTGVSQNPRHKITKRGQNVTFRCDPISEHNRLYWYRQTLGQGPEFLTYFQNEAQLEKSRLLSDRFSAERPKGSFSTLEIQRTEQGDSAMYLCASSSQSTGELFFGEGSRLTVL.

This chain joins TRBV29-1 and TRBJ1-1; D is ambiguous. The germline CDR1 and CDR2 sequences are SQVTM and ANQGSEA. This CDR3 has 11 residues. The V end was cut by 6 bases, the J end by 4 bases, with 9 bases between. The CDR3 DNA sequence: TGCAGCGTCCAGCACGTCACTGAAGCTTTCTTT. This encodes CSVQHVTEAFF.

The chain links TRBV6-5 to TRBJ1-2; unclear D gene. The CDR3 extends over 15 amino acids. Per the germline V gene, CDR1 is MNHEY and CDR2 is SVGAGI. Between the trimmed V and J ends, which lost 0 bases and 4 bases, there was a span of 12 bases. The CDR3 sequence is CASSYSREGGYGYTF. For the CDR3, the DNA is TGTGCCAGCAGTTACTCGAGGGAAGGAGGCTATGGCTACACCTTC.

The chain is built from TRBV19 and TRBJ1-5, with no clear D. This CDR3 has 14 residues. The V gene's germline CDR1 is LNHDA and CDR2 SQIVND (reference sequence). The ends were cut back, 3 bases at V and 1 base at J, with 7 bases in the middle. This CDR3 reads CASSMSGSNQPQHF. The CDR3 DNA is TGTGCCAGTAGTATGTCGGGCAGCAATCAGCCCCAGCATTTT.

The CDR3: CASSPDSEDTQYF. The CDR3 nucleotides are TGTGCCAGCAGTCCAGACTCCGAAGATACGCAGTATTTT. The chain recombines TRBV27 with TRBJ2-3; D remains ambiguous. Trimming cost V 5 bases and J 5 bases, with 11 bases left between them. This CDR3 is built from 13 residues. Germline assignment: CDR1 MNHEY and CDR2 SMNVEV (reference sequence).

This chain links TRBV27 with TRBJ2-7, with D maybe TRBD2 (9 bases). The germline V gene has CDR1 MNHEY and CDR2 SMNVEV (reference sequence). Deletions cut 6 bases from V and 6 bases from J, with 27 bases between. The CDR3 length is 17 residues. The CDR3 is CASRKQGAGAGGREQYF. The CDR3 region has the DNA TGTGCCAGCAGGAAGCAGGGGGCTGGGGCGGGAGGGCGCGAGCAGTACTTC.

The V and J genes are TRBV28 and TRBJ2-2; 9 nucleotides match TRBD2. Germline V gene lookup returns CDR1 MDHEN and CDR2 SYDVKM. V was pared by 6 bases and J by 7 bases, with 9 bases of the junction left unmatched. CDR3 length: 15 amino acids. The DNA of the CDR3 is TGTGCCAGCAGCCTAGCGGGATTTGGTGGCGGGGAGCTGTTTTTT. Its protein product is CASSLAGFGGGELFF.

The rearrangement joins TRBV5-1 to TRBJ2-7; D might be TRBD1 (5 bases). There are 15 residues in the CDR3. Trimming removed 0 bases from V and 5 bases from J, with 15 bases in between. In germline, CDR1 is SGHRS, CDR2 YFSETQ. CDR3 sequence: CASSLDRLTSDEQYF. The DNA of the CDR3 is TGCGCCAGCAGCTTGGACAGGTTAACGTCCGACGAGCAGTACTTC.

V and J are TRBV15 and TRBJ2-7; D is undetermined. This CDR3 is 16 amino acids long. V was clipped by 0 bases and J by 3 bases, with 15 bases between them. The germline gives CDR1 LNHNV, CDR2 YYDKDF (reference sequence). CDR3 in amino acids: CATSRDAQAALYEQYF. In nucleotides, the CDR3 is TGTGCCACCAGCAGAGATGCGCAGGCCGCTCTCTACGAGCAGTACTTC.